One and the same sample provided the 8 T cell receptor beta chains below, sequenced in a study of blood T cell repertoires in COVID-19. Data came from immunoSEQ multiplex PCR; TCRdb stores just in-frame clones and leaves some out. The table lists 14,000 to 15,000 clones, 86% of them singletons. The specimen sequenced was peripheral blood. These receptors were collected from a human donor in a cohort sampled during active COVID-19.

The DNA of the CDR3 is TGCGCCAGCAGCTCCGGGACTCCGGACACTGAAGCTTTCTTT. Its translation: CASSSGTPDTEAFF. The rearrangement joins TRBV5-1 to TRBJ1-1; tentative D call: TRBD1 (5 bases). V gave up 3 bases and J gave up 3 bases, with 12 bases separating them. Germline V gives CDR1 SGHRS, CDR2 YFSETQ. The CDR3 totals 14 residues.

The V gene is TRBV6-6, the J gene TRBJ1-5, with D perhaps matching TRBD1 (5 bases). The CDR3 extends over 16 amino acids. The V gene lost 5 bases and the J gene lost 3 bases, with 17 bases spanning the gap. Germline loops: CDR1 MNHNY, CDR2 SVGAGI (reference sequence). The CDR3 DNA reads TGTGCCAGCAGTCGAACAACCCAGGGTTTCAATCAGCCCCAGCATTTT. The encoded protein is CASSRTTQGFNQPQHF.

The V call is TRBV5-4, the J call TRBJ2-5, with D maybe TRBD2 (6 bases). Germline CDR1 SGHNT, CDR2 YYREEE (reference sequence). Trimming left V 4 bases short and J 3 bases short, with 13 bases between. There are 14 residues in the CDR3. The DNA of the CDR3 is TGTGCCAGCAGCCGAAGGACGGGAGAAGAGACCCAGTACTTC. Amino acids: CASSRRTGEETQYF.

V usage is TRBV19 and J usage is TRBJ2-1; D is ambiguous. Germline assignment: CDR1 LNHDA and CDR2 SQIVND (reference sequence). Trimming shortened V by 8 bases and J by 7 bases, and 9 bases separated the two germline ends. This CDR3 spans 11 amino acids. CDR3: CASRKTNEQFF. The CDR3 nucleotides read TGTGCCAGTCGAAAAACAAATGAGCAGTTCTTC.

In this sample, this clone turned up a few times. The chain uses TRBV6-6 and TRBJ1-5; 11 nucleotides agree with TRBD1. J lost 7 bases, V lost 4 bases, and 9 bases had no gene match. Germline-derived CDR1 and CDR2 are MNHNY and SVGAGI (reference sequence). There are 16 residues in the CDR3. CDR3 nucleotides: TGTGCCAGCAGTTCCCCGGACAGGGGGCGCCGGCAGCCCCAGCATTTT. It is translated as CASSSPDRGRRQPQHF.

This clone appeared once. This sequence joins TRBV3-1 (or the pseudogene TRBV3-2) and TRBJ1-5; D possibly corresponds to TRBD1 (6 bases). V lost 3 bases, J lost 3 bases, and 9 bases lay in between. This CDR3 spans 14 amino acids. Per germline, CDR1 LGHDT and CDR2 YNNKEL (reference sequence). In DNA form, the CDR3 reads TGTGCCAGCAGCCATAGGGGGACCAATCAGCCCCAGCATTTT. It specifies CASSHRGTNQPQHF.

The rearrangement joins TRBV7-6 to TRBJ2-1; D remains ambiguous. Trimming removed 0 bases from V and 0 bases from J, with 15 bases in between. There are 18 residues in the CDR3. From germline, CDR1 is SGHVS and CDR2 FNYEAQ. CDR3 in amino acids: CASSLAVVLPLSYNEQFF. As DNA, the CDR3 is TGTGCCAGCAGCTTAGCGGTAGTCCTTCCCCTCTCCTACAATGAGCAGTTCTTC.

The rearrangement links TRBV4-2 to TRBJ2-1; 7 bases are a match to TRBD2. The CDR3 has 17 amino acids. V lost 0 bases, J lost 5 bases, and 10 bases stayed unmatched. Germline V lookup: CDR1 LGHNA, CDR2 YNFKEQ. The CDR3 DNA is TGTGCCAGCAGCCAAGAAATACGGAGGACTAGGGACAATGAGCAGTTCTTC. Its translation: CASSQEIRRTRDNEQFF.